Included here is one T cell receptor beta chain sequence, with context. This clone was recorded a few times. Its antigen is not yet known. No much larger clonotype is one base removed from it; base qualities were not supplied. The CDR3 runs 14 amino acids, cysteine and phenylalanine included. Left in the record is the CDR3 DNA by itself, 42 bases read in frame from the first base. The junction carries 11 bases between V and J, which are trimmed by 1 base and 6 bases respectively. From a lookup of the germline V gene, CDR1 and CDR2 are SGHVS and FQNEAQ. The sample belongs to a study of blood T cell repertoires in COVID-19 (dated by TCRdb to the early 2020s). Regarding the study in general: Samples covering the acute and convalescent phases of COVID-19 were provided by collaborators in the United States, Italy and Spain. The prospective study material was composed of cDNA or gDNA derived from T cells, B-cell-depleted T cells, or PBMCs. The dataset comprised deeply sampled blood TCRbeta repertoires from subjects exposed to, actively infected with, or recovered from COVID-19. The repertoires were released in a freely available public database intended as a resource for research on the immune response to SARS-CoV-2. The samples were drawn from two sources: the first 160 participants of the ongoing ImmuneRACE study, and 1,254 subjects contributed by 6 global collaborators. Sample metadata almost always included a de-identified subject ID, COVID-19 status, age in years and sex. HLA class I and class II types, where available, came from metadata supplied by the sample provider rather than from assay-based typing.

The immunoSEQ Assay, a bias-controlled multiplex PCR, was used to amplify TCRbeta CDR3 regions from genomic DNA. The authors' pipeline ran thus. The number of nucleated cells in each sample was estimated from the amplification of reference gene primers within the assay. Sequence reads were collapsed and filtered to measure the absolute abundance of every unique TCRbeta CDR3 rearrangement. Productive Simpson clonality was computed per sample as the square root of Simpson's diversity index over productive rearrangements. Entries here come from immuneACCESS through TCRdb and include only in-frame sequences with V and J called. Some clones fail to appear in such tables; in the studies checked, an unresolved V gene covers under half of the shortfall, and the cause of the remainder is unknown. The D gene and trimming were derived from the DNA, and the V and J assignments and clone size from that table. A total of about 140,000 clones appear in this sample, around three quarters of them only once. The leading ten clones occupy over 10% of the sample.

Whole blood was collected in K2EDTA tubes by collaborating institutions according to the institutions' own protocols. For TCRbeta analysis, collaborators shipped samples in one of three forms: frozen whole blood, isolated PBMCs, or DNA extracted from either of those sample types. What the research found in general, with its limitations: The amount of clinical and demographic metadata varied by source and participant and was provided uncurated.

Sequencing input: peripheral blood. This chain is built from TRBV7-8 and TRBJ2-3; the D gene cannot be resolved reliably. The TCR was taken from an elderly man with acute or convalescent COVID-19. The sequenced DNA is TGTGCCAGCAGCTTAGACCCTAGGTGGGATACGCAGTATTTT. Translation gives CASSLDPRWDTQYF. The full variable domain, with segments outside the CDR3 supplied by the reference TRBV7-8 and TRBJ2-3 proteins, appears as GAGVSQSPRYKVAKRGQDVALRCDPISGHVSLFWYQQALGQGPEFLTYFQNEAQLDKSGLPSDRFFAERPEGSVSTLKIQRTQQEDSAVYLCASSLDPRWDTQYFGPGTRLTVL.